This T cell receptor (beta chain) was profiled in a study of cytomegalovirus exposure and HLA in healthy donors. Turning to the study itself: Within an early data release were about 85 million unique TCRs drawn from HLA-typed donors. Study conclusions and caveats: A later analysis linked a missense DCLRE1C variant to TCR beta V- and J-gene trimming.

V shed 1 base, J shed 1 base, and the junction held 4 bases outside the gene matches. Per germline, CDR1 SEHNR and CDR2 FQNEAQ (reference sequence). This CDR3 contains 16 residues. This clone was observed a few times. As yet, its antigen is unknown. 60 Vbeta and 13 Jbeta primers were used in PCR. Assay: immunoSEQ multiplex PCR; the TCRdb copy retains only in-frame clones and omits some. The sample consists of some 150,000 clones, 80% of them appearing once. The sequence was obtained from a man aged 30-40 years in good health and CMV-seronegative. This chain joins TRBV7-9 and TRBJ1-1; 9 bases map to TRBD1. Sequenced input: PBMCs. The CDR3 protein is CASSLEPQGANTEAFF. The CDR3 bases are TGTGCCAGCAGCTTAGAGCCACAGGGGGCGAACACTGAAGCTTTCTTT.